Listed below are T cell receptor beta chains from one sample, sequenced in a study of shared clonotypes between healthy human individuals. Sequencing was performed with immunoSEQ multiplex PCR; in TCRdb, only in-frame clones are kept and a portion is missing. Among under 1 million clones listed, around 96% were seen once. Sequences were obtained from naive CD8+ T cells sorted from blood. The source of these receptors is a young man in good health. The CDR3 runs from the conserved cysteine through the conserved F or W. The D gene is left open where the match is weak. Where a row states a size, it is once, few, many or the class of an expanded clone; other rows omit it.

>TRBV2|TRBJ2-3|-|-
CASSKRTEHDTQYF
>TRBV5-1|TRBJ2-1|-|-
CASSLGDTPVGLYNEQFF
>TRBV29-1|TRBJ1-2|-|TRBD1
CSVGQGYDYTF
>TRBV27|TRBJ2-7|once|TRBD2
CASGALSGTGTYEQYF
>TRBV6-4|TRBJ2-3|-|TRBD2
CASSVSAGVGDTQYF
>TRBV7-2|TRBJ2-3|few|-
CASSPGRGSSVQYF
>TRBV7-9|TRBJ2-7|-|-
CASSLDLYEQYF
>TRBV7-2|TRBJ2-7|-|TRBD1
CASSVWGQGAWEQYF
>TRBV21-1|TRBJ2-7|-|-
CASSKVGTDREVGEQYF
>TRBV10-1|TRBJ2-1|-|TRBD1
CASRGTGIDNEQFF
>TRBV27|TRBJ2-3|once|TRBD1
CASSLYRGADTQYF
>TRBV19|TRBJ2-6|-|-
CASRTAFDGSGANVLTF
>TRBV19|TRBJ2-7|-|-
CASGFSYEQYF
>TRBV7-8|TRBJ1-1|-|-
CASSLPPDSNMNTEAFF
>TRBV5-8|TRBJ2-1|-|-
CASSLGFDSSYNEQFF
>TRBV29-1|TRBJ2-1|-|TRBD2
CSVELVTSGSLEQFF
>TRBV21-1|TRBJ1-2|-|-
CASTVNYGYTF
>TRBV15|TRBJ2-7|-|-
CATSRGGSYEQYF
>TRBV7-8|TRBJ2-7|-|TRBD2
CASSPSSGRAYEQYF
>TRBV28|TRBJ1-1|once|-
CASSRWRGNTEAFF
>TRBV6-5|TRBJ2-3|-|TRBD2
CASSAGRATDTQYF
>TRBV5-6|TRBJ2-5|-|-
CASSLNGREETQYF
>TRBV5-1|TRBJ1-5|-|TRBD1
CASSTGGFNQPQHF
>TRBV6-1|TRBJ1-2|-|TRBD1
CASSEASGGSYGYTF
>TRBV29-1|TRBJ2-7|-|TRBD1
CSVFWTGTPSEQYF
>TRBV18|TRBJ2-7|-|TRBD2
CASSPPTSGVPSYEQYF
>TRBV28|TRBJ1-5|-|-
CASSFRGHSSNQPQHF
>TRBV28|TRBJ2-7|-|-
CATTRGRVYEQYF
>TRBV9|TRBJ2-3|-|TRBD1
CASSAGTGTQYF
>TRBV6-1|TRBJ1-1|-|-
CASRRADQGTEAFF
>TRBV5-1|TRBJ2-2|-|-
CASSLGIPTNTGELFF
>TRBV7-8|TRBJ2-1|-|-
CASSLNSRGLGDEQFF
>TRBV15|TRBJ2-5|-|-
CATSGLDSQETQYF
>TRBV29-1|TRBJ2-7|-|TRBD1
CSVEPTTGDLYEQYF
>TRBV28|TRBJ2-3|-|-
CASSLDSPSTDTQYF
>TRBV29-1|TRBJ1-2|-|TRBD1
CSVEGRDSDSHYGYTF
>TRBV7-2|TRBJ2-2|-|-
CASSRQDRITGELFF